Below, 30 T cell receptor beta chains from the same sample are listed, as sequenced in a study of blood T cell repertoires in COVID-19. TCRdb's copy holds only in-frame clones and misses some; the assay was immunoSEQ multiplex PCR. This sample carries 40,000 to 50,000 clones, around 90% of them seen once, and the ten largest clones take roughly 4.5%. The sample taken for sequencing was peripheral blood. These receptors were taken from a man aged 60 to 69 with acute or convalescent COVID-19.

With respect to this clone: The junction shows a germline mismatch at one end, possibly a read error. The chain employs TRBV29-1 and TRBJ2-7, with 9 positions matching TRBD1. The CDR3 has 13 residues. Germline CDR1 reads SQVTM; CDR2 reads ANQGSEA. The CDR3 here is CSFGTGFSSEQYF. DNA of the CDR3: TGCAGCTTCGGGACAGGGTTCTCCTCCGAGCAGTACTTC.

The V and J genes are TRBV3-1 (or the pseudogene TRBV3-2) and TRBJ2-7, with TRBD2 identical over 14 bases. Germline V gives CDR1 LGHDT, CDR2 YNNKEL (reference sequence). Unmatched junction bases numbered 8, after V lost 4 bases and J lost 0 bases. This CDR3 comprises 18 residues. The CDR3 is CASSPWTSGGPSSYEQYF. CDR3 bases: TGTGCCAGCAGCCCCTGGACTAGCGGGGGGCCGAGCTCCTACGAGCAGTACTTC.

The V and J genes are TRBV5-1 and TRBJ1-1; D unclear. The CDR3 sequence is 14 residues long. Germline V gives CDR1 SGHRS, CDR2 YFSETQ. With 4 bases removed from V and 3 bases from J, the gap between germline ends came to 13 bases. CDR3 region: CASSVGPGDTEAFF. CDR3 nucleotide sequence: TGCGCCAGCAGCGTGGGCCCCGGGGACACTGAAGCTTTCTTT.

This clone appeared a single time. The chain joins TRBV9 to TRBJ1-1; D is unclear. The CDR3 sequence is 14 residues long. Trimming removed 0 bases at V and 3 bases at J, with 9 bases between. Germline lookup yields CDR1 SGDLS and CDR2 YYNGEE. The CDR3 DNA sequence: TGTGCCAGCAGCGTAGCGGGGTTGGACACTGAAGCTTTCTTT. This sequence encodes CASSVAGLDTEAFF.

The gene calls are TRBV19 and TRBJ1-2, with D tentatively TRBD1 (6 bases). The germline V gene has CDR1 LNHDA and CDR2 SQIVND (reference sequence). Trimming took off 10 bases at V and 6 bases at J, with 24 bases between the two ends. This CDR3 comprises 15 residues. The DNA for the CDR3 is TGTGCCACCACCGGGACAAGACTTTTGGGGGATGGCTACACCTTC. Its protein product is CATTGTRLLGDGYTF.

The chain joins TRBV11-2 to TRBJ1-3; D is uncertain. CDR1 and CDR2 (germline): SGHAT, FQNNGV. Trimming shortened V by 1 base and J by 0 bases, and 7 bases separated the two germline ends. The CDR3 contains 15 residues. The CDR3 loop reads CASSLGLNSGNTIYF. The CDR3 DNA sequence: TGTGCCAGCAGCTTAGGGCTTAACTCTGGAAACACCATATATTTT. The full variable domain, completed using reference TRBV11-2 and TRBJ1-3, is EAGVAQSPRYKIIEKRQSVAFWCNPISGHATLYWYQQILGQGPKLLIQFQNNGVVDDSQLPKDRFSAERLKGVDSTLKIQPAKLEDSAVYLCASSLGLNSGNTIYFGEGSWLTVV.

V gene TRBV2 combines with J gene TRBJ1-1; 9 bases align to TRBD1. The CDR3 loop spans 14 amino acids. CDR1 is SNHLY, CDR2 FYNNEI, per germline. The V gene end was trimmed by 6 bases and the J gene end by 5 bases; junction bases not matched to a gene: 7. The CDR3 loop reads CASRPTGGRTEAFF. In DNA, the CDR3 is TGTGCCAGCAGACCAACAGGGGGCCGAACTGAAGCTTTCTTT.

The chain uses TRBV6-5 and TRBJ1-1; a weak D match, TRBD1 (6 bases). With 5 bases removed from V and 7 bases from J, the gap between germline ends came to 8 bases. The CDR3 runs 11 residues. CDR1 and CDR2 from the germline V gene are MNHEY and SVGAGI. The CDR3 loop reads CASSQQGEAFF. The CDR3 DNA sequence: TGTGCCAGCAGTCAACAGGGTGAAGCTTTCTTT.

J is TRBJ1-4 and V is TRBV7-2; 9 positions match TRBD1. The trim removed 0 bases at V and 7 bases at J, leaving 12 bases unmatched. The CDR3 length is 18 residues. Germline V gene sequence: CDR1 SGHTA, CDR2 FQGNSA. CDR3: CASSLAPRGTGSAEKLFF. In DNA, the CDR3 is TGTGCCAGCAGCTTAGCCCCCCGGGGGACAGGGTCGGCTGAAAAACTGTTTTTT.

The J gene is TRBJ2-3, the V gene TRBV7-2; possible D gene TRBD2, 5 bases. This CDR3 is built from 14 residues. Trimming took 1 base from V and 9 from J, leaving 14 bases between them. Germline CDR1 is SGHTA and CDR2 is FQGNSA. CDR3 sequence (DNA): TGTGCCAGCAGCTTAGAAAAGTCGGGGATCACGCAGTATTTT. This encodes CASSLEKSGITQYF.

This chain links TRBV7-9 with TRBJ1-2; TRBD1 agrees at 7 bases. The CDR3 extends over 14 amino acids. Per germline, CDR1 SEHNR and CDR2 FQNEAQ (reference sequence). V was pared by 5 bases and J by 2 bases, with 5 bases of the junction left unmatched. CDR3 nucleotide sequence: TGTGCCAGCAGCCGCCGGGACAGCAACTATGGCTACACCTTC. Protein product: CASSRRDSNYGYTF. The full variable domain, with the rest looked up from reference TRBV7-9 and TRBJ1-2, is DTGVSQNPRHKITKRGQNVTFRCDPISEHNRLYWYRQTLGQGPEFLTYFQNEAQLEKSRLLSDRFSAERPKGSFSTLEIQRTEQGDSAMYLCASSRRDSNYGYTFGSGTRLTVV.

This chain links TRBV9 with TRBJ1-1; D uncertain. Between the trimmed V and J ends, which lost 0 bases and 1 base, there was a span of 10 bases. This CDR3 is built from 15 residues. Germline CDR1 is SGDLS and CDR2 is YYNGEE. The CDR3 DNA reads as TGTGCCAGCAGCGTAGTTCCCGAGGGGAACACTGAAGCTTTCTTT. It translates to CASSVVPEGNTEAFF.

The chain employs TRBV30 and TRBJ1-4; 9 bases map to TRBD1. The length of the CDR3 is 12 residues. Germline V CDR1 and CDR2: GTSNPN, SVGIG (reference sequence). V gave up 0 bases and J gave up 10 bases; unmatched junction bases: 0. In nucleotides, the CDR3 is TGTGCCTGGAGTGTGACAGGGGGAAAACTGTTTTTT. Its protein product is CAWSVTGGKLFF.

The chain links TRBV9 to TRBJ2-1; 7 bases agree with TRBD2. The CDR3 loop spans 16 amino acids. CDR1 is SGDLS and CDR2 is YYNGEE in the germline V gene. Trimming removed 0 bases from V and 1 base from J; junction bases left unmatched: 4. CDR3 nucleotide sequence: TGTGCCAGCAGCGTAGAAGCGGGGACTTCCTACAATGAGCAGTTCTTC. Amino acids: CASSVEAGTSYNEQFF.

The V call is TRBV5-3, the J call TRBJ2-7; D is perhaps TRBD2 (6 bases). TRBV5-3 is marked as an open reading frame, function uncertain. The CDR3 loop spans 17 amino acids. Trimming removed 1 base at V and 6 bases at J, with 23 bases between. CDR3 region: CARSLSHTWGPGGEQYF. The CDR3 region has the DNA TGTGCCAGAAGCTTGTCCCATACTTGGGGACCCGGGGGCGAGCAGTACTTC.

This clone was recorded only once. The gene calls are TRBV27 and TRBJ1-6; 8 positions agree with TRBD1. J gave up 17 bases and V 5 bases, and 8 bases lay outside the gene matches. The CDR3 is 12 amino acids. In germline, CDR1 is MNHEY, CDR2 SMNVEV (reference sequence). CDR3 residues: CASSSSGGEIHF. In DNA form, the CDR3 reads TGTGCCAGCAGTAGCTCAGGGGGCGAAATCCACTTT.

This chain links TRBV19 with TRBJ1-5; D unresolved. This CDR3 has 14 residues. V was pared by 3 bases and J by 7 bases, with 13 bases between. The germline V gene has CDR1 LNHDA and CDR2 SQIVND (reference sequence). The CDR3 loop is CASSMQAINQPQHF. CDR3 nucleotides: TGTGCCAGTAGTATGCAGGCGATCAACCAGCCCCAGCATTTT.

The J gene is TRBJ1-2, the V gene TRBV10-2; unclear D gene. This CDR3 has 12 residues. V was trimmed by 8 bases and J by 5 bases, leaving 12 bases between them. Germline V lookup: CDR1 WSHSY, CDR2 SAAADI. The CDR3 is CASRTDSYGYTF. The CDR3 DNA sequence: TGCGCCAGCCGGACGGACTCTTATGGCTACACCTTC.

This clone was observed a single time. The J gene is TRBJ2-3, the V gene TRBV7-2; D call uncertain. The V gene lost 5 bases and the J gene lost 2 bases, with 14 bases spanning the gap. CDR1 is SGHTA, CDR2 FQGNSA, per germline. The CDR3 sequence is 15 residues long. The chain's CDR3 is CASSPSGWYTDTQYF. The CDR3, as DNA: TGTGCCAGCAGCCCCTCCGGGTGGTACACAGATACGCAGTATTTT.

The gene calls are TRBV21-1 and TRBJ1-5; the table names TRBD1, a call not compared with the DNA. TRBV21-1 represents a pseudogene. CDR3 size: 17 residues. The CDR3 DNA follows: TGTGCCAGCAGCAAAGGGACAGACGAATATAGCAATCAGCCCCAGCATTTT. It specifies CASSKGTDEYSNQPQHF.

In its sample, this clone was seen once. The rearrangement links TRBV9 to TRBJ2-1, with D perhaps matching TRBD2 (5 bases). Trimming pared 3 bases from V and 10 bases from J, leaving 17 bases between. CDR3 length: 14 residues. Germline CDR1 and CDR2: SGDLS and YYNGEE. CDR3 DNA sequence: TGTGCCAGCAGCGAGAGGGCCGGGCCGGCGGAGCAGTTCTTC. It translates to CASSERAGPAEQFF.

This clone was seen a handful of times. This chain links TRBV6-1 with TRBJ1-2; D may be TRBD1 (5 bases). Germline assignment: CDR1 MNHNS and CDR2 SASEGT. CDR3 length equals 14 residues. The V gene lost 0 bases and the J gene lost 7 bases, with 12 bases spanning the gap. The CDR3 nucleotides read TGTGCCAGCAGTGAAGCGGTCAGGGTGGGTGGCTACACCTTC. Translation: CASSEAVRVGGYTF.

The rearrangement joins TRBV7-2 to TRBJ2-7; no clear D. CDR3 size: 15 residues. V lost 5 bases to trimming and J lost 2 bases, with 16 bases between them. Germline V gene lookup returns CDR1 SGHTA and CDR2 FQGNSA. CDR3 DNA: TGTGCCAGCAGCCATAGCTCACAAGCCGCCTACGAGCAGTACTTC. It yields the protein CASSHSSQAAYEQYF.

This chain joins TRBV7-3 and TRBJ2-7; 7 nucleotides agree with TRBD1. This CDR3 comprises 15 residues. CDR1 and CDR2 from the germline V gene are SGHTA and FQGTGA. V dropped 2 bases and J dropped 3; count of bases not matched to a gene: 7. CDR3 DNA: TGTGCCAGCAGCTTAGACGGACAGGTGAGCTACGAGCAGTACTTC. Translating gives CASSLDGQVSYEQYF.

The chain recombines TRBV18 with TRBJ2-2; possibly TRBD1 for D (6 bases). The CDR3 is 16 amino acids. The V and J ends lost 2 bases and 0 bases respectively, with 10 bases between them. Germline CDR1 KGHSH, CDR2 LQKENI. This CDR3 is CASSPNGGTNTGELFF. CDR3 nucleotides: TGTGCCAGCTCACCAAATGGGGGCACGAACACCGGGGAGCTGTTTTTT.

The chain has TRBV11-1 and TRBJ2-7, with TRBD2 as a possible D gene (6 bases). Per the germline V gene, CDR1 is SGHAT and CDR2 is FQDESV (reference sequence). V was clipped by 2 bases and J by 6 bases, with 11 bases between them. The CDR3 extends over 13 amino acids. CDR3 protein: CASSLMEGREQYF. In DNA form, the CDR3 reads TGTGCCAGCAGCTTAATGGAGGGCCGCGAGCAGTACTTC.

The V gene is TRBV3-1 (or the pseudogene TRBV3-2), the J gene TRBJ1-2; no definite D call. The V gene's germline CDR1 is LGHDT and CDR2 YNNKEL (reference sequence). The CDR3 covers 13 residues. The V gene lost 6 bases and the J gene lost 6 bases, with 14 bases spanning the gap. The CDR3 nucleotides are TGTGCCAGCAGTGTGAGGAGGCAACATGGCTACACCTTC. Encoded protein: CASSVRRQHGYTF.

This chain joins TRBV11-2 and TRBJ1-1; TRBD1 matches at 8 bases. V shed 3 bases, J shed 1 base, and the junction held 4 bases outside the gene matches. There are 15 residues in the CDR3. The germline V gene has CDR1 SGHAT and CDR2 FQNNGV. The CDR3 sequence: CASSFGGTGNTEAFF. The CDR3 nucleotides read TGTGCCAGCAGCTTCGGCGGGACAGGGAACACTGAAGCTTTCTTT.

This CDR3 is CASRGQGGGYTF. CDR3 nucleotide sequence: TGTGCCAGTAGGGGACAGGGAGGTGGCTACACCTTC. The V gene is TRBV19, the J gene TRBJ1-2; TRBD1 matches 9 bases. The CDR3 contains 12 residues. From germline, CDR1 is LNHDA and CDR2 SQIVND (reference sequence). The ends lost 6 bases at V and 7 bases at J; junction bases unmatched: 3.

V gene TRBV29-1 combines with J gene TRBJ2-2, with D possibly TRBD1 on 5 matching bases. This CDR3 has 14 residues. The germline CDR1 and CDR2 sequences are SQVTM and ANQGSEA. V was cut by 4 bases and J by 6 bases, with 15 bases left in between. In nucleotides, the CDR3 is TGCAGCGTTGTAGTTGCAGGGAAGGCCGGGGAGCTGTTTTTT. Translating it yields CSVVVAGKAGELFF.